A selection of T cell receptor beta chains follows, all from one sample in a study of control samples from healthy donors and cancer patients. Method: immunoSEQ multiplex PCR; TCRdb's copy keeps in-frame clones and lacks some. The sample shows 70,000 to 85,000 clones, roughly nine tenths of them seen only once. Sequencing was done on a sample of blood. The receptors shown here come from a man over 45 in good health. CDR3s include the opening cysteine and the closing phenylalanine or tryptophan. The D gene is left open where the match is weak. Some rows mark clone size as missing; the rest say once, few, many or name a class of expanded clone.

clone size,D gene,J gene,V gene,CDR3 DNA,CDR3 protein
-,-,TRBJ2-3,TRBV30,TGTGCCTGGAGTCGGGCGGGGAGCACAGATACGCAGTATTTT,CAWSRAGSTDTQYF
few,-,TRBJ1-5,TRBV7-8,TGTGCCAGCAGCCGCGACAGCTATCAGCCCCAGCATTTT,CASSRDSYQPQHF
-,TRBD1,TRBJ1-1,TRBV19,TGTGCCAGTAGTATCCGACAGGGTAGCCCTGAAGCTTTCTTT,CASSIRQGSPEAFF
-,-,TRBJ1-5,TRBV6-1,TGTGCCAGCAGTGACGCCGGAATGGGGGCTTGGGGCAATCAGCCCCAGCATTTT,CASSDAGMGAWGNQPQHF
-,-,TRBJ1-1,TRBV11-2,TGTGCCAGCACCCCCGGAACACCCAACACTGAAGCTTTCTTT,CASTPGTPNTEAFF
-,-,TRBJ2-1,TRBV25-1,TGTGCCAGCGCCCCCCGAGACGGGGAGCAGTTCTTC,CASAPRDGEQFF
-,TRBD2,TRBJ2-4,TRBV19,TGTGCCAGTAGACCCGGGGGGGCCGTAGACATTCAGTACTTC,CASRPGGAVDIQYF
-,-,TRBJ1-2,TRBV4-1,TGCGCCAGCAGCGAAGATGGCTCCGGCTACACCTTC,CASSEDGSGYTF
-,-,TRBJ1-2,TRBV29-1,TGCAGCGTTCTTTTAGCCGGGACGGACTATGGCTACACCTTC,CSVLLAGTDYGYTF
-,-,TRBJ2-7,TRBV7-2,TGTGCCAGCAGTCCGGGGGTACTCACCTACGAGCAGTACTTC,CASSPGVLTYEQYF
-,-,TRBJ1-5,TRBV2,TGTGCCAGCAGTGTAGTGGGCTTAGGCAATCAGCCCCAGCATTTT,CASSVVGLGNQPQHF
-,-,TRBJ1-4,TRBV4-1,TGCGCCAGCAGCCCTTCGTTGGGGGGCAGACTTAATGAAAAACTGTTTTTT,CASSPSLGGRLNEKLFF
-,TRBD1,TRBJ1-2,TRBV9,TGTGCCAGCAGCCCTCTACTGGACAGGAAGGCTGGCTACACCTTC,CASSPLLDRKAGYTF
-,TRBD1,TRBJ2-4,TRBV6-2/TRBV6-3,TGTGCCAGCAGTCCCACCGGGACAGCAAACATTCAGTACTTC,CASSPTGTANIQYF
-,TRBD1,TRBJ1-5,TRBV24-1,TGTGCCAACTCCCGGGACAGGGCGGGGGACAATCAGCCCCAGCATTTT,CANSRDRAGDNQPQHF
few,TRBD1,TRBJ1-2,TRBV7-9,TGTGCCAGCAGCCCGCAGTATGACAGGGAGAATGGCTACACCTTC,CASSPQYDRENGYTF
once,-,TRBJ1-1,TRBV5-1,TGCGCCAGCAGTTCTACAGGGTTTGAAGCTTTCTTT,CASSSTGFEAFF
once,-,TRBJ1-5,TRBV29-1,TGCAGCGTCGCGAGGGGGATCAATCAGCCCCAGCATTTT,CSVARGINQPQHF
once,-,TRBJ2-5,TRBV5-1,TGCGCCAGCAGCTTGGGCGGAGCCAACCAAGAGACCCAGTACTTC,CASSLGGANQETQYF
-,-,TRBJ2-5,TRBV5-1,TGCGCCAGCAGCTTGGCCCTTCCGGACGAAGAGACCCAGTACTTC,CASSLALPDEETQYF
-,-,TRBJ1-1,TRBV2,TGTGCCAGCAGCTTTTCCAGCGGCACTGAAGCTTTCTTT,CASSFSSGTEAFF
-,TRBD1,TRBJ1-5,TRBV6-1,TGTGCCAGCAGTGAAGGACAGGGGAGTAATCAGCCCCAGCATTTT,CASSEGQGSNQPQHF